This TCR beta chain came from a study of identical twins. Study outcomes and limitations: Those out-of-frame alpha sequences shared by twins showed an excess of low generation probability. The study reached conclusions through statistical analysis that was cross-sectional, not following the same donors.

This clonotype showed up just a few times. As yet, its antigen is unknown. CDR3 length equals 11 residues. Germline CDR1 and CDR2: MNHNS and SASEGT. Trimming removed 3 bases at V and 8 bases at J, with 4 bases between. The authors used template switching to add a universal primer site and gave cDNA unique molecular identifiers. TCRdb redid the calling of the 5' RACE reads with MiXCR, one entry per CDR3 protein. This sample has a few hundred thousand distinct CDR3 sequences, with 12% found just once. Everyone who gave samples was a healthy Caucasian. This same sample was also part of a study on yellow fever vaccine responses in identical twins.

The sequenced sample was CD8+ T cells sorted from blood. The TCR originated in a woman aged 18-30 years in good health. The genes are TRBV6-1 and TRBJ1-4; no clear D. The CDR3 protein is CASSEFEKLFF. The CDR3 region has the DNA TGTGCCAGCAGTGAGTTCGAAAAACTGTTTTTT.